A single sample gave rise to the 17 T cell receptor beta chains below, sequenced in a study of cytomegalovirus exposure and HLA in healthy donors. The PCR made use of 60 Vbeta and 13 Jbeta primers. Here immunoSEQ multiplex PCR was the method, and the copy in TCRdb shows in-frame clones only, minus some. Of roughly 100,000 clones in the sample, approximately 80% were seen once. The sequenced sample was PBMCs. These receptors were taken from a female donor in good health and CMV-seropositive.

The chain uses TRBV5-6 and TRBJ2-7; 8 bases fit TRBD2. The CDR3 runs 15 residues. V shed 0 bases and J 4 bases; nucleotides not matched to a gene: 6. Germline V gene data show CDR1 as SGHDT and CDR2 as YYEEEE. CDR3 coding DNA: TGTGCCAGCAGCTTGGTGGCGGGGGGTGGGTACGAGCAGTACTTC. Its protein is CASSLVAGGGYEQYF.

The chain combines TRBV5-4 with TRBJ1-5; 7 nucleotides align to TRBD1. The V and J ends lost 0 bases and 4 bases, in that order; junction bases with no gene match: 4. Per germline, CDR1 SGHNT and CDR2 YYREEE (reference sequence). This CDR3 comprises 15 residues. The CDR3 loop is CASSLGGTVNQPQHF. The CDR3 DNA reads TGTGCCAGCAGCTTGGGAGGGACAGTGAATCAGCCCCAGCATTTT.

V is TRBV6-4 and J is TRBJ2-2; a possible D gene is TRBD2 (5 bases). Germline V lookup: CDR1 MRHNA, CDR2 SNTAGT. V was trimmed by 5 bases and J by 1 base, leaving 5 bases between them. CDR3 size: 13 residues. DNA of the CDR3: TGTGCCAGCAGTAGCGGGAACACCGGGGAGCTGTTTTTT. Translated: CASSSGNTGELFF.

The chain links TRBV6-4 to TRBJ1-2; D might be TRBD1 (6 bases). The ends were cut back, 6 bases at V and 2 bases at J, with 10 bases in the middle. Germline CDR1 reads MRHNA; CDR2 reads SNTAGT. The CDR3 consists of 13 residues. This chain's CDR3 is CASSETGNYGYTF. DNA for the CDR3: TGTGCCAGCAGCGAGACAGGCAACTATGGCTACACCTTC.

This clone appeared a few times. The J gene is TRBJ1-1, the V gene TRBV10-1; TRBD1 matches 9 bases. Looked up from germline, CDR1 is WNHNN and CDR2 is SYGVQD (reference sequence). V was pared by 4 bases and J by 6 bases, with 9 bases of the junction left unmatched. The CDR3 is made up of 15 amino acids. The CDR3 nucleotides read TGCGCCAGCAGTGGGGGACAGGGAGGGATGGCTGAAGCTTTCTTT. Its protein product is CASSGGQGGMAEAFF.

This chain joins TRBV13 and TRBJ2-7; 7 positions agree with TRBD1. This CDR3 comprises 14 residues. Per germline, CDR1 PRHDT and CDR2 FYEKMQ (reference sequence). V gave up 4 bases and J gave up 0 bases; unmatched junction bases: 3. CDR3 in amino acids: CASSSTGTSYEQYF. CDR3 DNA: TGTGCCAGCAGCTCGACAGGGACCTCCTACGAGCAGTACTTC.

Details on this clone: The sample contains more than one DNA sequence encoding this CDR3. The CDR3 nucleotides are TGTGCCAGCAGTCCCGGAGGGAGCTACGAGCAGTACTTC. Residues: CASSPGGSYEQYF. This rearrangement joins TRBV27 to TRBJ2-7; TRBD2 is a possible D gene (6 bases). This CDR3 region has 13 residues. The germline gives CDR1 MNHEY, CDR2 SMNVEV (reference sequence). V lost 5 bases, J lost 3 bases, and 11 bases lay in between.

This clone was observed a handful of times. This rearrangement joins TRBV10-3 to TRBJ1-2, with 10 bases matching TRBD1. The CDR3 loop spans 13 amino acids. Per germline, CDR1 ENHRY and CDR2 SYGVKD. Trimming cost V 4 bases and J 8 bases; bases outside gene matches: 4. In DNA form, the CDR3 reads TGTGCCATCAGTGGCGGACAGGGGGAAGGCTACACCTTC. This gives the protein CAISGGQGEGYTF.

The chain uses TRBV27 and TRBJ2-1, with D maybe TRBD1 (7 bases). The CDR3 has 16 amino acids. CDR1 MNHEY and CDR2 SMNVEV come from the germline V gene (reference sequence). The ends were cut back, 1 base at V and 1 base at J, with 11 bases in the middle. CDR3 sequence: CASSLWGDRSYNEQFF. The DNA of the CDR3 is TGTGCCAGCAGTTTATGGGGGGACAGATCCTACAATGAGCAGTTCTTC.

The genes are TRBV5-1 and TRBJ2-2; D call uncertain. Germline V lookup: CDR1 SGHRS, CDR2 YFSETQ. V was cut by 4 bases and J by 5 bases, with 15 bases left in between. This CDR3 comprises 15 residues. CDR3 DNA: TGCGCCAGCAGCCCCATAGGAGCTTCGACCGGGGAGCTGTTTTTT. Translation gives CASSPIGASTGELFF.

This clone was seen only once. The chain couples TRBV20-1 to TRBJ2-7, with D tentatively TRBD2 (5 bases). CDR3 length: 11 amino acids. The germline V gene encodes CDR1 DFQATT and CDR2 SNEGSKA (reference sequence). The V gene lost 3 bases and the J gene lost 5 bases, with 8 bases spanning the gap. This CDR3 is CSARRAHEQYF. CDR3 DNA: TGCAGTGCTAGGAGGGCCCACGAGCAGTACTTC.

The chain uses TRBV6-1 and TRBJ2-5, with D tentatively TRBD1 (6 bases). With 8 bases removed from V and 1 base from J, the gap between germline ends came to 14 bases. Germline V gene data show CDR1 as MNHNS and CDR2 as SASEGT. The CDR3 contains 14 residues. The CDR3 nucleotides read TGTGCCAGCGGTAGAGGACAGCCCCAAGAGACCCAGTACTTC. This sequence encodes CASGRGQPQETQYF.

This clone was picked up one time. In nucleotides, the CDR3 is TGTGCCAGCAGTGAAGCGTTAGTGGATACGCAGTATTTT. Encoded protein: CASSEALVDTQYF. This sequence joins TRBV2 and TRBJ2-3; D uncertain. Germline V gene lookup returns CDR1 SNHLY and CDR2 FYNNEI. The CDR3 has 13 residues. V lost 0 bases to trimming and J lost 6 bases, with 7 bases between them.

The chain couples TRBV6-5 to TRBJ2-1, with TRBD2 as a possible D gene (5 bases). Trimming removed 5 bases at V and 6 bases at J, with 8 bases between. Per germline, CDR1 MNHEY and CDR2 SVGAGI. The CDR3 length is 12 residues. Written as DNA, the CDR3 is TGTGCCAGCAGTCGGGGTACCAATGAGCAGTTCTTC. It is translated as CASSRGTNEQFF.

This CDR3 is CASSRGGGVSYEQYF. DNA for the CDR3: TGTGCCAGCAGCCGGGGGGGCGGAGTATCCTACGAGCAGTACTTC. The chain uses TRBV28 and TRBJ2-7; 8 positions agree with TRBD2. J was trimmed by 1 base and V by 6 bases; bases with no gene match: 8. The CDR3 has 15 residues. Germline lookup yields CDR1 MDHEN and CDR2 SYDVKM.

The chain carries TRBV7-6 and TRBJ1-5; TRBD1 is a possible D gene (5 bases). There are 16 residues in the CDR3. CDR1 is SGHVS, CDR2 FNYEAQ, per germline. V was pared by 2 bases and J by 4 bases, with 15 bases between. CDR3 region: CASSLRGGSGNQPQHF. The CDR3 nucleotides are TGTGCCAGCAGCTTAAGGGGAGGGTCCGGGAATCAGCCCCAGCATTTT.

This chain links TRBV30 with TRBJ2-3, with 10 bases aligning to TRBD2. Trimming removed 0 bases from V and 4 bases from J; junction bases left unmatched: 4. CDR1 is GTSNPN, CDR2 SVGIG, per germline (reference sequence). This CDR3 has 15 residues. The CDR3 region has the DNA TGTGCCTGGAGTGTAACTAGCGGGATATCAGATACGCAGTATTTT. It is translated as CAWSVTSGISDTQYF.